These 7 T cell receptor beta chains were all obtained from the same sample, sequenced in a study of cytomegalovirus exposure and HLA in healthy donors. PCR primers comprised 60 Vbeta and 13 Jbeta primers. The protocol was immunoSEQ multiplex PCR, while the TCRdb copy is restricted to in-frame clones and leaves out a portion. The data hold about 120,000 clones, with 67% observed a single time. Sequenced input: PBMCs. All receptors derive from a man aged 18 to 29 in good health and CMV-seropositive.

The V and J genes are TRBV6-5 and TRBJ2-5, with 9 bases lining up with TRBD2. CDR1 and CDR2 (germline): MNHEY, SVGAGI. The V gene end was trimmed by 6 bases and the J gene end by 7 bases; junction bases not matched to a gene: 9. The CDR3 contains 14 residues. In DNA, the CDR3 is TGTGCCAGCAGGGGCGGGGGGGCGGGATGGACCCAGTACTTC. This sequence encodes CASRGGGAGWTQYF.

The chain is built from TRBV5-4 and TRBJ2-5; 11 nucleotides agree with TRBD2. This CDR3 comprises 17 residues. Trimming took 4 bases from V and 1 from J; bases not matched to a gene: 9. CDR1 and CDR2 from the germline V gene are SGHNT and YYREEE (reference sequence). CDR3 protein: CASSLTGLAGIQETQYF. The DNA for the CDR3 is TGTGCCAGCAGCCTGACCGGACTAGCGGGCATCCAAGAGACCCAGTACTTC.

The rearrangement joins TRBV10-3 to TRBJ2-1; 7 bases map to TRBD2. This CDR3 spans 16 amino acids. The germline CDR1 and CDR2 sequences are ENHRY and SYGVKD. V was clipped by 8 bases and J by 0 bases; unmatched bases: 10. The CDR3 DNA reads TGTGCCATCCAGGGCGCCGGGGGGAGCTCCTACAATGAGCAGTTCTTC. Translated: CAIQGAGGSSYNEQFF.

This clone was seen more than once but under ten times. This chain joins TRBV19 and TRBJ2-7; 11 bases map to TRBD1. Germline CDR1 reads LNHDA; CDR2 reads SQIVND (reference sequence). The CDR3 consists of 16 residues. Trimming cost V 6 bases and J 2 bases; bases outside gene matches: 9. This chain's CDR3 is CASSRGTGGNTYEQYF. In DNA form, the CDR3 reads TGTGCCAGTAGCCGAGGGACAGGGGGTAATACCTACGAGCAGTACTTC. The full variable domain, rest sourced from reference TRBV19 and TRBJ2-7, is DGGITQSPKYLFRKEGQNVTLSCEQNLNHDAMYWYRQDPGQGLRLIYYSQIVNDFQKGDIAEGYSVSREKKESFPLTVTSAQKNPTAFYLCASSRGTGGNTYEQYFGPGTRLTVT.

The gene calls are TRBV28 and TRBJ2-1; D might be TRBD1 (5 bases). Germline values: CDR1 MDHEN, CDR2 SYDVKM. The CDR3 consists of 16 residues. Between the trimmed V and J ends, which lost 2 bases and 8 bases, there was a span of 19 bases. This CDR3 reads CASSLIGQGLGDEQFF. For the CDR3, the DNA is TGTGCCAGCAGTTTAATCGGACAAGGCCTTGGGGATGAGCAGTTCTTC.

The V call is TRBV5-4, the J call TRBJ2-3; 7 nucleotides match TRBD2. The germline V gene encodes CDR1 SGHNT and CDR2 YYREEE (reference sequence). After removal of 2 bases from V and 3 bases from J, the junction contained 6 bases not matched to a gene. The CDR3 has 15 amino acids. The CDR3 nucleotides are TGTGCCAGCAGCTTCCCCGGGACTAATACAGATACGCAGTATTTT. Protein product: CASSFPGTNTDTQYF.

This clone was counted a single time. CDR3 protein: CASSPRQGPNYGYTF. CDR3 DNA: TGCGCCAGCAGCCCACGACAGGGGCCTAACTATGGCTACACCTTC. V usage is TRBV4-1 and J usage is TRBJ1-2, with 8 bases identical to TRBD1. Germline CDR1 is MGHRA and CDR2 is YSYEKL. With V trimmed by 4 bases and J by 0 bases, 4 bases remained unmatched. This CDR3 is 15 amino acids long.